Detailed here is one T cell receptor beta chain. Its antigen is not known. The sample is drawn from a study of a mutant IDH1 vaccine in newly diagnosed glioma. Turning to the study itself: With temozolomide cycles, or 4-6 weeks after radiotherapy alone, vaccination was started. Sex distribution of treated patients was approximately 60% male and approximately 38% female; mean age was around 40 years. Patients were pretreated with radiotherapy, temozolomide, or both, mostly both.

Repertoires were generated with immunoSEQ multiplex PCR, while TCRdb's copy carries only in-frame clones and drops some. The table records about 68,000 clones, about four fifths of them present only once. As to time point: week 35, safety follow-up. A single vaccine dose contained 300 ug of mutant IDH1 20-mer peptide, and topical imiquimod was used with it. Patients carried new grade 3 or 4 IDH1-mutant astrocytomas lacking nuclear ATRX. The input for sequencing was PBMCs, taken from a glioma patient whose treatment included an IDH1 peptide vaccine. The source of this sequence is a man between 18 and 29 years old with glioma.

CDR3 DNA: TGTGCCAGCAGTGGCCGACAGGTGATCTACGAGCAGTACTTC. Translating it yields CASSGRQVIYEQYF. The chain couples TRBV25-1 to TRBJ2-7; possible D gene TRBD1, 6 bases. Germline V lookup: CDR1 MGHDK, CDR2 SYGVNS. V was cut by 4 bases and J by 3 bases, with 13 bases left in between. The CDR3 length is 14 residues.